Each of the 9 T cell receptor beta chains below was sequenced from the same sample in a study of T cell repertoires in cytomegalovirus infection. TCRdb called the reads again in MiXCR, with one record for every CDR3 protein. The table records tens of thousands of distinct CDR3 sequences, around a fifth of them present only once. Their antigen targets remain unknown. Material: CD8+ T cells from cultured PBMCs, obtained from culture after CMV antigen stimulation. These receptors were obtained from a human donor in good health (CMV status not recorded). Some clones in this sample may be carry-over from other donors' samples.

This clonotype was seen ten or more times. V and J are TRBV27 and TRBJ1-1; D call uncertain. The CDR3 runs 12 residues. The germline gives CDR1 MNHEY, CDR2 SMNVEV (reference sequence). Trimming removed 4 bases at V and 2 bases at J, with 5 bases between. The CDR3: CASSSPNTEAFF. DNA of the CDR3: TGTGCCAGCAGTTCTCCCAACACTGAAGCTTTCTTT.

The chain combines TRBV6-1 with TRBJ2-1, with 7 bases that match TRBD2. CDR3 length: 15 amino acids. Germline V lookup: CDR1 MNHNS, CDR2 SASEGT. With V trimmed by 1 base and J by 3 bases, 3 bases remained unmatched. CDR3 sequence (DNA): TGTGCCAGCAGTGAAGATCTAGCGGACTACAATGAGCAGTTCTTC. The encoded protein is CASSEDLADYNEQFF.

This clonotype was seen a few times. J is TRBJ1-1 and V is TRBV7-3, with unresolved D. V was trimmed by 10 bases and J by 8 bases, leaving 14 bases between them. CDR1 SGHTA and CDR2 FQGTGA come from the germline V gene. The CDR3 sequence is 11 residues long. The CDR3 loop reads CAILENEEAFF. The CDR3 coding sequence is TGTGCCATCCTAGAGAACGAAGAAGCTTTCTTT.

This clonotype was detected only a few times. The DNA for the CDR3 is TGTGCCAGCAGCTTTTACCGGGACTACGAGCAGTACTTC. This codes for CASSFYRDYEQYF. This chain connects TRBV7-9 to TRBJ2-7; maybe TRBD2 (5 bases). Trimming removed 3 bases at V and 3 bases at J, with 9 bases between. There are 13 residues in the CDR3. Per the germline V gene, CDR1 is SEHNR and CDR2 is FQNEAQ (reference sequence).

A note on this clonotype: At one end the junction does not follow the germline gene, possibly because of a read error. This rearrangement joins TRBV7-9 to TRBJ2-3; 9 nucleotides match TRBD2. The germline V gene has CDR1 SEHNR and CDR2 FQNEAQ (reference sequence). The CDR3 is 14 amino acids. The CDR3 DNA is TGTGCCAGCACCTTAGCGGGAGCAACAGATACGCAGTATTTT. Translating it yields CASTLAGATDTQYF.

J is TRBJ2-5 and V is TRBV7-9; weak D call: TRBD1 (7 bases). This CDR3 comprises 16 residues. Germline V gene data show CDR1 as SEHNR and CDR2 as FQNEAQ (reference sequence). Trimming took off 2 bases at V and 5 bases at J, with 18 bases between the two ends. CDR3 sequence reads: CASSLTTDRAGETQYF. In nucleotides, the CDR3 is TGTGCCAGCAGCTTAACCACCGACAGGGCGGGGGAGACCCAGTACTTC.

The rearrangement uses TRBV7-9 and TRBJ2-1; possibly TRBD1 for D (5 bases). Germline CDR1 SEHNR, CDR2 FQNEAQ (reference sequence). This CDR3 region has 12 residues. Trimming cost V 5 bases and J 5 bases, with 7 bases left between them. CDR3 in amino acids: CASSPTDNEQFF. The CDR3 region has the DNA TGTGCCAGCAGCCCGACAGACAATGAGCAGTTCTTC. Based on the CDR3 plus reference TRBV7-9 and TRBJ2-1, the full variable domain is DTGVSQNPRHKITKRGQNVTFRCDPISEHNRLYWYRQTLGQGPEFLTYFQNEAQLEKSRLLSDRFSAERPKGSFSTLEIQRTEQGDSAMYLCASSPTDNEQFFGPGTRLTVL.

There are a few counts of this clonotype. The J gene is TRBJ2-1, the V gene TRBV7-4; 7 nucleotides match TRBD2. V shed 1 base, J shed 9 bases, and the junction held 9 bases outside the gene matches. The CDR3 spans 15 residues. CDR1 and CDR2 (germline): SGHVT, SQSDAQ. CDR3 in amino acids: CASSLGLAANFEQFF. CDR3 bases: TGTGCCAGCAGCTTAGGTCTAGCGGCAAACTTTGAGCAGTTCTTC. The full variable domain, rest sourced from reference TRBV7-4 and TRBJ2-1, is GAGVSQSPRYKVAKRGRDVALRCDSISGHVTLYWYRQTLGQGSEVLTYSQSDAQRDKSGRPSGRFSAERPERSVSTLKIQRTEQGDSAVYLCASSLGLAANFEQFFGPGTRLTVL.

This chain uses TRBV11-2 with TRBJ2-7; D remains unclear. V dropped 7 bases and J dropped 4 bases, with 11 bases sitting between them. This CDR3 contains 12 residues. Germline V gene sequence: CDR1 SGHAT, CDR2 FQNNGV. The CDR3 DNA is TGTGCCAGCACATCAGATTATTACGAGCAGTACTTC. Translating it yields CASTSDYYEQYF.